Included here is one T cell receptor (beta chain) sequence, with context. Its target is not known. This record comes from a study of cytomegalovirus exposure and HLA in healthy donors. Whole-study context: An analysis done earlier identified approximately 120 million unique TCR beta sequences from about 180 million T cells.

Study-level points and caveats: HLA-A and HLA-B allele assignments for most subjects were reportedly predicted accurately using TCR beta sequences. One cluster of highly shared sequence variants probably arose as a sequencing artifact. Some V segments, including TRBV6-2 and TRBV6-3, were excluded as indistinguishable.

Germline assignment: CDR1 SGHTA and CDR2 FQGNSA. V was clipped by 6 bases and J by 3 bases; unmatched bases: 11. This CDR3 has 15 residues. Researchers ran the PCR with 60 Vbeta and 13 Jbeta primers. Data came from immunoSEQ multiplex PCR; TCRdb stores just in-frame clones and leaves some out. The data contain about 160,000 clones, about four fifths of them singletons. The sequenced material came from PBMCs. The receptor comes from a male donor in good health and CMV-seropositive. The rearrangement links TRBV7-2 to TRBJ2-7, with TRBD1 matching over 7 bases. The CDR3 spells CASRVSQAGGYEQYF. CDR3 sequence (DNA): TGTGCCAGCAGAGTCTCCCAGGCAGGGGGCTACGAGCAGTACTTC.